This entry concerns a single T cell receptor (beta chain). As yet, its antigen is unknown. This sample is part of a study of glioma-infiltrating T cells after dendritic cell vaccination. Study-wide background: The vaccine used monocyte-derived dendritic cells pulsed overnight with autologous tumor lysate.

The CDR3 totals 15 residues. V lost 4 bases and J 3 bases, leaving 17 bases between the germline ends. Looked up from germline, CDR1 is SGHRS and CDR2 is YFSETQ. As for time point: after dendritic cell vaccination, including at tumor progression/relapse. Study-level results: No direct clonality-survival link was found; a diverse polyclonal response may matter.

TCRdb keeps only in-frame clones here, not all; method: immunoSEQ multiplex PCR. In the table there are 99,000 or so clones, around 90% of which are singletons. The specimen comprised blood, sampled after dendritic cell vaccination. This TCR was sampled from a human donor with glioblastoma. J is TRBJ2-7 and V is TRBV5-1; D perhaps matches TRBD1 (5 bases). The CDR3 bases are TGCGCCAGCAGCCAACAGGTCGCGGCCGGCTACGAGCAGTACTTC. Protein: CASSQQVAAGYEQYF.